The sequence of this T cell receptor beta chain was determined in a study of T cell changes during pregnancy in multiple sclerosis. Data came from immunoSEQ multiplex PCR; TCRdb stores just in-frame clones and leaves some out. This sample yields approximately 100,000 clones, of which 94% are seen a single time; roughly 1% belongs to the top ten. Germline values: CDR1 SQVTM, CDR2 ANQGSEA. The V and J ends lost 5 bases and 9 bases, in that order; junction bases with no gene match: 13. The CDR3 loop spans 15 amino acids. The sequencing used peripheral blood, collected before pregnancy. This clonotype was obtained from a female donor with multiple sclerosis, enrolled in a pregnancy study. The chain has TRBV29-1 and TRBJ2-1, with 10 nucleotides matching TRBD2. The DNA of the CDR3 is TGCAGCGTTTTTGTCGGGCCTAGCGGGAGTTCTGAGCAGTTCTTC. Residues: CSVFVGPSGSSEQFF.